This entry features one T cell receptor beta chain sequence. The antigen is undetermined. Sequenced by immunoSEQ multiplex PCR; TCRdb stores in-frame clones only, minus some. The data show 100,000 to 150,000 clones, over 90% seen once. The sample is drawn from a study of T cell responses to AZD1222 COVID-19 vaccine. Findings and limits, study-wide: Donor demographics were predominantly white British with a female majority; clonal diversity may be underestimated. Just five or six AZD1222 recipients tested seropositive at baseline.

The CDR3 covers 14 residues. CDR1 is MGHRA and CDR2 is YSYEKL in the germline V gene. The ends were cut back, 1 base at V and 1 base at J, with 4 bases in the middle. This clonotype was sampled from an adult in good health. The specimen comprised peripheral blood, sampled on day 0 of AZD1222 vaccination. The genes are TRBV4-1 and TRBJ2-2; D unclear. The CDR3 region has the DNA TGCGCCAGCAGCCAAGGCTTGAACACCGGGGAGCTGTTTTTT. Encoded protein: CASSQGLNTGELFF.